The rows below give T cell receptor beta chains drawn from one sample of a study of tumor-infiltrating lymphocytes in oesophageal squamous cell carcinoma. MiXCR was run by TCRdb on the PCR reads, yielding one entry per CDR3 protein. The table records about 10,000 distinct CDR3 sequences, approximately 61% of them present only once. Sequencing used esophageal tumor tissue. The source of these receptors is a female donor with esophageal squamous cell carcinoma. CDR3s include the opening cysteine and the closing phenylalanine or tryptophan. A D gene is named only where the DNA matches it firmly. Clone size is shown for a subset of rows, as once, few, many or a class of expanded clone.

-	TRBD2	TRBV28	TRBJ2-1	CASSSRLAGSNEQFF	TGTGCCAGCAGTTCGAGACTAGCGGGTAGCAATGAGCAGTTCTTC
once	-	TRBV11-2	TRBJ1-2	CASSLSFNYGYTF	TGTGCCAGCAGCCTTAGCTTTAACTATGGCTACACCTTC
many	-	TRBV28	TRBJ2-7	CATTDTRYEQYF	TGTGCCACCACGGACACAAGATACGAGCAGTACTTC
-	-	TRBV7-4	TRBJ2-3	CASSGETDTQYF	TGTGCCAGCAGCGGAGAGACAGATACGCAGTATTTT
-	TRBD2	TRBV7-3	TRBJ2-3	CASSSTTSGVWDTQYF	TGTGCCAGCAGCTCGACGACTAGCGGGGTGTGGGATACGCAGTATTTT
-	-	TRBV7-6	TRBJ2-4	CASSSWSSLGNEQYF	TGTGCCAGCAGCTCGTGGAGTAGTCTCGGGAATGAGCAGTACTTC
few	TRBD2	TRBV6-2/TRBV6-3	TRBJ2-5	CASSYSSEASGPQETQYF	TGTGCCAGCAGTTACTCTTCCGAGGCTAGCGGGCCGCAAGAGACCCAGTACTTC
-	-	TRBV12-3/TRBV12-4	TRBJ1-2	CASRGGGQLGYGYTF	TGTGCCAGCAGGGGGGGAGGACAGTTGGGCTATGGCTACACCTTC
many	-	TRBV12-3/TRBV12-4	TRBJ2-1	CASSWASVYNEQFF	TGTGCCAGCAGTTGGGCTAGCGTGTACAATGAGCAGTTCTTC
-	-	TRBV7-2	TRBJ2-1	CASSRVRETQFF	TGTGCCAGCAGCCGTGTCCGAGAGACCCAGTTCTTC
-	TRBD2	TRBV7-6	TRBJ2-5	CASSLRLAEQETQYF	TGTGCTAGCAGCCTCCGACTAGCGGAACAAGAGACCCAGTACTTC
once	TRBD2	TRBV5-6	TRBJ2-1	CASSFLAGGEQFF	TGTGCCAGCAGCTTCCTAGCGGGAGGTGAGCAGTTCTTC
-	-	TRBV6-1	TRBJ1-2	CASSDGQINGYTF	TGTGCCAGCAGTGATGGTCAGATTAATGGCTACACCTTC
-	TRBD2	TRBV6-8	TRBJ2-3	CASSRGTSFPDTQYF	TGTGCCAGCAGCCGAGGGACTAGCTTTCCAGATACGCAGTATTTT
medium-sized	-	TRBV6-1	TRBJ2-3	CASSATRTRASTDTQYF	TGTGCCAGCAGTGCTACGCGGACACGCGCTAGCACAGATACGCAGTATTTT
few	TRBD2	TRBV6-1	TRBJ2-1	CASRESGASSYNEQFF	TGTGCCAGCAGGGAAAGCGGGGCAAGCTCCTACAATGAGCAGTTCTTC
-	TRBD2	TRBV6-2/TRBV6-3	TRBJ2-1	CASSKIAQTSGAYNEQFF	TGTGCCAGCAGTAAAATCGCCCAGACTAGCGGAGCCTACAATGAGCAGTTCTTC
few	-	TRBV6-4	TRBJ1-2	CASSDISPGYTF	TGTGCCAGCAGTGACATTTCCCCTGGCTACACCTTC
-	-	TRBV7-2	TRBJ1-2	CASSSSLSRGYTF	TGTGCCAGCAGCTCAAGCTTATCGAGGGGCTACACCTTC
-	-	TRBV7-8	TRBJ2-7	CASSFQGGYEQYF	TGTGCCAGCAGCTTCCAAGGGGGGTACGAGCAGTACTTC